A selection of T cell receptor beta chains follows, all from one sample in a study of T-cell reconstitution after alpha-beta-depleted transplantation in children. MiXCR was run by TCRdb on the PCR reads, yielding one entry per CDR3 protein. The sample carries 200,000 to 300,000 distinct CDR3 sequences, about 11% recorded once. Sequences were derived from PBMCs from the stem cell graft donor, sampled from the stem cell graft. These TCRs come from a human donor who donated a stem cell graft to a child with acute lymphoblastic leukemia. The CDR3 runs from the conserved cysteine through the conserved F or W. The D gene is left open where the match is weak. The listing skips clone size in some rows; elsewhere it reads once, few, many or a size class.

D gene: TRBD2; V gene: TRBV20-1; J gene: TRBJ2-5; clone size: many; CDR3 protein: CSATGTSGGAGETQYF; CDR3 DNA: TGCAGTGCTACCGGGACTAGCGGGGGGGCTGGGGAGACCCAGTACTTC
D gene: NA; V gene: TRBV12-3/TRBV12-4; J gene: TRBJ2-3; clone size: many; CDR3 protein: CASGNSGGTDTQYF; CDR3 DNA: TGTGCCAGTGGTAATTCTGGAGGCACAGATACGCAGTATTTT
D gene: NA; V gene: TRBV2; J gene: TRBJ2-2; clone size: many; CDR3 protein: CASSVLFYELFF; CDR3 DNA: TGTGCCAGCAGTGTCCTATTTTACGAGCTGTTTTTT
D gene: TRBD1; V gene: TRBV20-1; J gene: TRBJ1-2; clone size: many; CDR3 protein: CSARDPGGRMDGYTF; CDR3 DNA: TGCAGTGCTAGAGATCCAGGGGGGAGGATGGATGGCTACACCTTC
D gene: NA; V gene: TRBV5-1; J gene: TRBJ1-3; clone size: many; CDR3 protein: CASSLDGGNTIYF; CDR3 DNA: TGCGCCAGCAGCTTGGACGGTGGAAACACCATATATTTT
D gene: NA; V gene: TRBV7-9; J gene: TRBJ2-7; clone size: many; CDR3 protein: CASSPPYWPYEQYF; CDR3 DNA: TGTGCCAGCAGCCCGCCTTATTGGCCCTACGAGCAGTACTTC
D gene: NA; V gene: TRBV27; J gene: TRBJ1-2; clone size: many; CDR3 protein: CASSFLDRTQPSNYGYTF; CDR3 DNA: TGTGCCAGCAGTTTCCTTGACAGGACCCAGCCCTCTAACTATGGCTACACCTTC
D gene: TRBD1; V gene: TRBV24-1; J gene: TRBJ1-2; clone size: NA; CDR3 protein: CASSDWTGRGYTF; CDR3 DNA: TGTGCCAGCAGTGATTGGACAGGGCGAGGCTACACCTTC
D gene: NA; V gene: TRBV4-2; J gene: TRBJ1-5; clone size: few; CDR3 protein: CASSQEQGGQPQHF; CDR3 DNA: TGTGCCAGCAGCCAAGAACAGGGCGGACAGCCCCAGCATTTT
D gene: NA; V gene: TRBV6-4; J gene: TRBJ2-3; clone size: many; CDR3 protein: CASSDGLATDTQYF; CDR3 DNA: TGTGCCAGCAGTGATGGGCTAGCCACAGATACGCAGTATTTT
D gene: TRBD1; V gene: TRBV7-2; J gene: TRBJ1-1; clone size: many; CDR3 protein: CASSLSGTAYTEAFF; CDR3 DNA: TGTGCCAGCAGCTTATCTGGGACAGCCTACACTGAAGCTTTCTTT
D gene: NA; V gene: TRBV12-3/TRBV12-4; J gene: TRBJ2-7; clone size: many; CDR3 protein: CASSLNAGSGEQYF; CDR3 DNA: TGTGCCAGCAGTTTAAATGCGGGGAGTGGCGAGCAGTACTTC
D gene: NA; V gene: TRBV4-3; J gene: TRBJ2-1; clone size: many; CDR3 protein: CASSSLDSHNEQFF; CDR3 DNA: TGCGCCAGCAGCTCCCTCGACTCCCACAATGAGCAGTTCTTC
D gene: NA; V gene: TRBV21-1; J gene: TRBJ1-5; clone size: NA; CDR3 protein: CASGSGPLGNQPQHF; CDR3 DNA: TGTGCCAGCGGCTCCGGGCCCCTCGGCAATCAGCCCCAGCATTTT
D gene: TRBD1; V gene: TRBV20-1; J gene: TRBJ2-7; clone size: many; CDR3 protein: CSAGGQGHYEQYF; CDR3 DNA: TGCAGTGCTGGCGGACAGGGTCACTACGAGCAGTACTTC
D gene: NA; V gene: TRBV7-9; J gene: TRBJ2-7; clone size: few; CDR3 protein: CASSEWEYEQYF; CDR3 DNA: TGTGCCAGCAGCGAGTGGGAGTACGAGCAGTACTTC
D gene: NA; V gene: TRBV27; J gene: TRBJ2-3; clone size: few; CDR3 protein: CASSSVTADWADTQYF; CDR3 DNA: TGTGCCAGCAGTTCCGTTACCGCGGACTGGGCGGATACGCAGTATTTT
D gene: NA; V gene: TRBV5-1; J gene: TRBJ1-4; clone size: many; CDR3 protein: CASSRVINEKLFF; CDR3 DNA: TGCGCCAGCTCTCGGGTGATAAATGAAAAACTGTTTTTT
D gene: TRBD1; V gene: TRBV5-1; J gene: TRBJ2-7; clone size: NA; CDR3 protein: CASSLIPDRGHEQYF; CDR3 DNA: TGCGCCAGCAGCTTGATCCCGGACAGGGGACACGAGCAGTACTTC
D gene: TRBD2; V gene: TRBV9; J gene: TRBJ2-5; clone size: many; CDR3 protein: CASSDPGLAGLQETQYF; CDR3 DNA: TGTGCCAGCAGTGATCCCGGACTAGCGGGACTCCAAGAGACCCAGTACTTC
D gene: NA; V gene: TRBV7-3; J gene: TRBJ2-1; clone size: many; CDR3 protein: CASSHPGDSGASSYNEQFF; CDR3 DNA: TGTGCCAGCAGCCACCCAGGGGATTCGGGGGCGAGCTCCTACAATGAGCAGTTCTTC
D gene: NA; V gene: TRBV9; J gene: TRBJ2-1; clone size: many; CDR3 protein: CASSVPRNEQFF; CDR3 DNA: TGTGCCAGCAGCGTACCCAGGAATGAGCAGTTCTTC
D gene: NA; V gene: TRBV5-5; J gene: TRBJ1-2; clone size: many; CDR3 protein: CASSSLHGAYNYGYTF; CDR3 DNA: TGTGCCAGCAGCTCGCTTCATGGGGCCTATAACTATGGCTACACCTTC
D gene: NA; V gene: TRBV7-8; J gene: TRBJ2-3; clone size: few; CDR3 protein: CASSLGVGGAATDTQYF; CDR3 DNA: TGTGCCAGCAGCTTAGGTGTTGGGGGGGCAGCAACAGATACGCAGTATTTT
D gene: NA; V gene: TRBV12-3/TRBV12-4; J gene: TRBJ2-1; clone size: many; CDR3 protein: CASSLIGGSSSYNEQFF; CDR3 DNA: TGTGCCAGCAGTTTAATTGGCGGCTCGAGCTCCTACAATGAGCAGTTCTTC
D gene: NA; V gene: TRBV20-1; J gene: TRBJ2-1; clone size: many; CDR3 protein: CSARVETRYNEQFF; CDR3 DNA: TGCAGTGCTAGAGTGGAGACGCGATACAATGAGCAGTTCTTC
D gene: NA; V gene: TRBV5-1; J gene: TRBJ2-3; clone size: few; CDR3 protein: CASSSGAWGDKQDTQYF; CDR3 DNA: TGCGCCAGCAGCTCGGGTGCATGGGGCGACAAGCAAGATACGCAGTATTTT
D gene: NA; V gene: TRBV2; J gene: TRBJ2-3; clone size: many; CDR3 protein: CATSLRSTDTQYF; CDR3 DNA: TGTGCCACCTCCTTGAGGAGCACAGATACGCAGTATTTT
D gene: TRBD2; V gene: TRBV20-1; J gene: TRBJ2-1; clone size: many; CDR3 protein: CSARGGSGAYNEQFF; CDR3 DNA: TGCAGTGCTAGAGGTGGGAGCGGGGCCTACAATGAGCAGTTCTTC
D gene: NA; V gene: TRBV20-1; J gene: TRBJ1-1; clone size: many; CDR3 protein: CSSYSGATMNTEAFF; CDR3 DNA: TGCAGTTCTTACTCGGGGGCGACGATGAACACTGAAGCTTTCTTT
D gene: TRBD1; V gene: TRBV11-2; J gene: TRBJ1-1; clone size: many; CDR3 protein: CASSLTGQGMDEAFF; CDR3 DNA: TGTGCCAGCAGCCTTACGGGACAGGGGATGGATGAAGCTTTCTTT
D gene: NA; V gene: TRBV5-1; J gene: TRBJ1-3; clone size: many; CDR3 protein: CASSLEPRAAGNTIYF; CDR3 DNA: TGCGCCAGCAGCTTGGAGCCCAGGGCCGCAGGAAACACCATATATTTT
D gene: TRBD1; V gene: TRBV7-9; J gene: TRBJ2-7; clone size: NA; CDR3 protein: CASSLAGRGSYEQYF; CDR3 DNA: TGTGCCAGCAGCTTAGCAGGCAGGGGGTCCTACGAGCAGTACTTC
D gene: NA; V gene: TRBV24-1; J gene: TRBJ1-1; clone size: many; CDR3 protein: CATSVQGTANTEAFF; CDR3 DNA: TGTGCCACCAGTGTCCAAGGGACGGCGAACACTGAAGCTTTCTTT
D gene: TRBD1; V gene: TRBV27; J gene: TRBJ2-5; clone size: many; CDR3 protein: CASRPGQQRLRETQYF; CDR3 DNA: TGTGCCAGCAGGCCGGGACAGCAACGCTTGAGAGAGACCCAGTACTTC
D gene: NA; V gene: TRBV12-3/TRBV12-4; J gene: TRBJ2-1; clone size: many; CDR3 protein: CASSYRRESNNEQFF; CDR3 DNA: TGTGCCAGCAGTTACCGGCGGGAATCTAACAATGAGCAGTTCTTC
D gene: TRBD2; V gene: TRBV2; J gene: TRBJ2-5; clone size: few; CDR3 protein: CASPRFEREGQETQYF; CDR3 DNA: TGTGCCAGCCCGCGGTTCGAGCGGGAGGGCCAAGAGACCCAGTACTTC
D gene: TRBD1; V gene: TRBV12-3/TRBV12-4; J gene: TRBJ1-3; clone size: large; CDR3 protein: CASRSGGHSGNTIYF; CDR3 DNA: TGTGCCAGCAGATCAGGGGGCCACTCTGGAAACACCATATATTTT
D gene: NA; V gene: TRBV10-3; J gene: TRBJ1-1; clone size: NA; CDR3 protein: CAIVDTPDTEAFF; CDR3 DNA: TGTGCCATCGTTGACACCCCTGACACTGAAGCTTTCTTT
D gene: NA; V gene: TRBV12-5; J gene: TRBJ2-1; clone size: NA; CDR3 protein: CASGLKGGTEQFF; CDR3 DNA: TGTGCTAGTGGTTTGAAAGGCGGGACTGAGCAGTTCTTC
D gene: NA; V gene: TRBV5-1; J gene: TRBJ2-5; clone size: many; CDR3 protein: CASRPDYAETQYF; CDR3 DNA: TGCGCCAGCAGACCAGACTACGCGGAGACCCAGTACTTC
D gene: NA; V gene: TRBV7-9; J gene: TRBJ1-2; clone size: many; CDR3 protein: CASTSPGDGYTF; CDR3 DNA: TGTGCCAGCACCTCTCCAGGGGATGGCTACACCTTC
D gene: NA; V gene: TRBV3-1; J gene: TRBJ2-7; clone size: many; CDR3 protein: CASRDGGEQYF; CDR3 DNA: TGTGCCAGCAGAGATGGAGGTGAGCAGTACTTC
D gene: NA; V gene: TRBV6-1; J gene: TRBJ2-5; clone size: many; CDR3 protein: CASSRDTQETQYF; CDR3 DNA: TGTGCCAGCAGTAGGGACACGCAAGAGACCCAGTACTTC
D gene: NA; V gene: TRBV7-2; J gene: TRBJ1-2; clone size: NA; CDR3 protein: CASSLSWGRGYGYTF; CDR3 DNA: TGTGCCAGCAGCTTATCCTGGGGGCGCGGATATGGCTACACCTTC
D gene: NA; V gene: TRBV20-1; J gene: TRBJ1-1; clone size: many; CDR3 protein: CSARVRTNTEAFF; CDR3 DNA: TGCAGTGCTAGAGTACGGACCAACACTGAAGCTTTCTTT